This T cell receptor beta chain derives from a study of siplizumab effects on memory and regulatory T cells. The protocol was immunoSEQ multiplex PCR, while the TCRdb copy is restricted to in-frame clones and leaves out a portion. The sample lists about 85,000 clones, 85% to 95% occurring once. The junction had 8 bases not matched to a gene; V was cut back by 3 bases and J by 6 bases. Germline CDR1 is SGHRS and CDR2 is YFSETQ. CDR3 length: 14 residues. This sequence was found in a human donor in good health. Sequencing was performed on CD8+ T cells sorted from blood. The rearrangement links TRBV5-1 to TRBJ2-7; 8 bases are a match to TRBD1. For the CDR3, the DNA is TGCGCCAGCAGCTACCCGGGACAGGATGTCGAGCAGTACTTC. Encoded protein: CASSYPGQDVEQYF.